This TCR beta chain appears in the sequencing data of a study of shared T cell receptors in the human thymus. This clone was counted between two and nine times. Germline CDR1 reads MDHEN; CDR2 reads SYDVKM. V shed 5 bases and J 0 bases; nucleotides not matched to a gene: 11. This CDR3 spans 18 amino acids. Sequenced by immunoSEQ multiplex PCR; TCRdb stores in-frame clones only, minus some. The data hold almost 550,000 clones, with around 78% observed a single time. This same sample was also taken into another study, of human thymus T cells. That study reports: Infants served as donors; they were healthy and Finnish and were having corrective surgery for congenital heart defects. Resections from corrective heart surgery provided thymus tissue. Repertoires from thymus and blood appeared to show biased V and J gene usage.

The material sequenced was thymocytes. This sequence joins TRBV28 and TRBJ2-7, with 12 bases aligning to TRBD2. This TCR derives from a boy less than two years old with a congenital heart defect. CDR3 amino acids: CASSAPTSGSPLSYEQYF. DNA for the CDR3: TGTGCCAGCAGTGCCCCGACTAGCGGGAGTCCCCTCTCCTACGAGCAGTACTTC.